The 27 T cell receptor beta chains below all came from one sample that was sequenced in a study of identical twins. A single record per CDR3 protein comes from TCRdb applying MiXCR to the 5' RACE reads. The data show a few hundred thousand distinct CDR3 sequences, 7.5% to 9.5% seen once. The data also belong to a second study, concerning yellow fever vaccine responses in identical twins.

Sequenced material: CD8+ T cells sorted from blood. These receptors all come from a woman between 18 and 29 years old in good health.

This clonotype has more than one count but fewer than ten. The CDR3 region is CASSFRVRDTQYF. The CDR3 DNA reads TGTGCCAGCAGCTTCAGGGTTCGAGATACGCAGTATTTT. The genes are TRBV5-8 and TRBJ2-3; D perhaps matches TRBD1 (5 bases). The V end lost 2 bases, the J end lost 5 bases, and 9 bases lay between the germline ends. This CDR3 is 13 amino acids long. Looked up from germline, CDR1 is SGHTS and CDR2 is YDEGEE. The variable domain in full, with the rest retrieved from reference TRBV5-8 and TRBJ2-3, is EAGVTQSPTHLIKTRGQQATLRCSPISGHTSVYWYQQALGLGLQFLLWYDEGEERNRGNFPPRFSGRQFPNYSSELNVNALELEDSALYLCASSFRVRDTQYFGPGTRLTVL.

Concerning this clonotype itself: A clone one base away is much larger, so this may be a read error. This chain uses TRBV15 with TRBJ2-2; D is unresolved. The CDR3 runs 15 residues. The germline V and J ends were trimmed by 2 bases and 3 bases, with 10 bases remaining between them. Germline V gives CDR1 LNHNV, CDR2 YYDKDF (reference sequence). Here the CDR3 reads CATSRNRSYTGELFF. The DNA for the CDR3 is TGTGCCACCAGCAGAAATCGGTCTTACACCGGGGAGCTGTTTTTT.

This clonotype was seen many times. The V gene is TRBV6-5, the J gene TRBJ2-3; the D gene is possibly TRBD1 (5 bases). This CDR3 contains 15 residues. V lost 0 bases and J lost 2, with 9 bases in between. CDR1 is MNHEY and CDR2 is SVGAGI in the germline V gene. The chain's CDR3 is CASSYSDSYTDTQYF. Written as DNA, the CDR3 is TGTGCCAGCAGTTACTCAGACAGTTACACAGATACGCAGTATTTT.

This clonotype was seen a few times. In this CDR3 the conserved last residue, phenylalanine or tryptophan, is missing, so a read error is likely. It is unclear where the CDR3 begins or ends on the DNA, so no DNA is shown, and the CDR3 is as TCRdb lists it. This sequence joins TRBV6-1 and TRBJ2-1. Germline V gene lookup returns CDR1 MNHNS and CDR2 SASEGT. The length of the CDR3 is 14 amino acids, counting both ends. The CDR3 reads CASRSQNEGYRTYL.

This clonotype occurred many times. The V call is TRBV29-1, the J call TRBJ2-7; D not certain. Trimming took off 3 bases at V and 3 bases at J, with 15 bases between the two ends. Germline CDR1 is SQVTM and CDR2 is ANQGSEA. The CDR3 has 14 residues. The CDR3 protein is CSVELGTADYEQYF. CDR3 nucleotides: TGCAGCGTTGAGTTGGGAACGGCGGACTACGAGCAGTACTTC.

The V and J genes are TRBV6-5 and TRBJ2-1; D unresolved. V lost 0 bases and J 6 bases, leaving 9 bases between the germline ends. Per germline, CDR1 MNHEY and CDR2 SVGAGI. The CDR3 loop spans 14 amino acids. The CDR3 spells CASSYSVQPNEQFF. The CDR3 coding sequence is TGTGCCAGCAGTTACTCGGTACAGCCCAATGAGCAGTTCTTC.

The J gene is TRBJ2-2, the V gene TRBV7-6; a weak D match, TRBD2 (6 bases). This CDR3 spans 14 amino acids. V was trimmed by 6 bases and J by 10 bases, leaving 18 bases between them. CDR1 and CDR2 (germline): SGHVS, FNYEAQ. The DNA for the CDR3 is TGTGCCAGCAGTCCGGACTACCGGCCCGAGGAGCTGTTTTTT. Translation: CASSPDYRPEELFF. The entire variable domain, with the rest obtained from reference TRBV7-6 and TRBJ2-2, is as follows: GAGVSQSPRYKVTKRGQDVALRCDPISGHVSLYWYRQALGQGPEFLTYFNYEAQQDKSGLPNDRFSAERPEGSISTLTIQRTEQRDSAMYRCASSPDYRPEELFFGEGSRLTVL.

This clonotype was seen at least ten times. The J gene is TRBJ2-3, the V gene TRBV12-3 or TRBV12-4; the D is unclear. This CDR3 contains 12 residues. The V and J ends lost 6 bases and 0 bases respectively, with 4 bases between them. The CDR3 DNA reads as TGTGCCAGCAGGGAAAGCACAGATACGCAGTATTTT. Protein product: CASRESTDTQYF.

This clonotype was seen repeatedly, ten times or more. This sequence joins TRBV7-8 and TRBJ2-1; 12 bases match TRBD2. Germline lookup yields CDR1 SGHVS and CDR2 FQNEAQ. The V segment lost 1 base and the J segment 6 bases; nucleotides outside the gene matches: 4. CDR3 size: 16 residues. The CDR3 bases are TGTGCCAGCAGCTTAGGCCCTAGCGGGGGGGCCAATGAGCAGTTCTTC. Amino acid sequence: CASSLGPSGGANEQFF.

This clonotype was counted many times. The chain combines TRBV9 with TRBJ2-1; 7 bases agree with TRBD2. V gave up 0 bases and J gave up 3 bases; unmatched junction bases: 6. Germline-derived CDR1 and CDR2 are SGDLS and YYNGEE. The CDR3 covers 16 residues. The CDR3 DNA is TGTGCCAGCAGCGTAGGGACTAGATCCTTCTACAATGAGCAGTTCTTC. Protein product: CASSVGTRSFYNEQFF.

The table lists this clonotype with a few counts. The chain links TRBV13 to TRBJ2-7; tentatively, D is TRBD2 (5 bases). The germline V gene has CDR1 PRHDT and CDR2 FYEKMQ (reference sequence). V was cut by 5 bases and J by 7 bases, with 12 bases left in between. The CDR3 runs to 12 residues. This chain's CDR3 is CASSPAPGEQYF. In nucleotides, the CDR3 is TGTGCCAGCAGCCCAGCCCCGGGGGAGCAGTACTTC.

The genes are TRBV20-1 and TRBJ2-3; D remains unclear. CDR1 DFQATT and CDR2 SNEGSKA come from the germline V gene (reference sequence). Trimming left V 5 bases short and J 2 bases short, with 5 bases between. This CDR3 is 11 amino acids long. CDR3 in amino acids: CSAGFTDTQYF. CDR3 nucleotides: TGCAGTGCTGGTTTCACAGATACGCAGTATTTT.

This clonotype was counted many times. The chain carries TRBV12-3 or TRBV12-4 and TRBJ2-4; 9 bases align to TRBD2. The CDR3 contains 17 residues. After removal of 4 bases from V and 8 bases from J, the junction contained 15 bases not matched to a gene. This CDR3 is CASSSPASGVSIDIQYF. The CDR3 DNA follows: TGTGCCAGCAGTTCCCCGGCTAGCGGGGTATCGATTGACATTCAGTACTTC.

This sequence joins TRBV7-9 and TRBJ2-5; D may match TRBD1 or TRBD2 (5 bases each). V lost 5 bases, J lost 4 bases, and 20 bases lay in between. Germline assignment: CDR1 SEHNR and CDR2 FQNEAQ (reference sequence). This CDR3 is built from 16 residues. As DNA, the CDR3 is TGTGCCAGCAGCCATACCCGGGACCTCCCCCGAGAGACCCAGTACTTC. This translates into CASSHTRDLPRETQYF.

The chain employs TRBV4-3 and TRBJ2-7, with D tentatively TRBD1 (6 bases). V lost 3 bases to trimming and J lost 6 bases, with 9 bases between them. Germline-derived CDR1 and CDR2 are LGHNA and YSLEER. The CDR3 length is 12 residues. CDR3 residues: CASSQGAGEQYF. The CDR3 coding sequence is TGCGCCAGCAGCCAGGGGGCGGGCGAGCAGTACTTC.

There are a few counts of this clonotype. The CDR3 region is CASSYPNEQYF. CDR3 coding DNA: TGTGCCAGCAGTTATCCGAACGAGCAGTACTTC. This chain uses TRBV6-2 or TRBV6-3 with TRBJ2-7, with D hard to call. The CDR3 totals 11 residues. The V end was cut by 3 bases, the J end by 5 bases, with 5 bases between. Germline loops: CDR1 MNHEY, CDR2 SVGEGT.

This clonotype appeared many times. The genes are TRBV12-3 or TRBV12-4 and TRBJ1-1; 7 bases are a match to TRBD1. The CDR3 is 13 amino acids. V shed 8 bases and J 4 bases; nucleotides not matched to a gene: 7. CDR3 sequence: CASGQGVSTEAFF. CDR3 DNA sequence: TGTGCCAGCGGCCAGGGGGTAAGCACTGAAGCTTTCTTT.

This clonotype was observed many times. V gene TRBV27 combines with J gene TRBJ2-2; a weak D match, TRBD1 (6 bases). Deletions cut 5 bases from V and 6 bases from J, with 7 bases between. This CDR3 spans 12 amino acids. Germline V gene lookup returns CDR1 MNHEY and CDR2 SMNVEV (reference sequence). CDR3 nucleotide sequence: TGTGCCAGCAGTACAGGGCCCGGGGAGCTGTTTTTT. Amino acid sequence: CASSTGPGELFF.

This rearrangement joins TRBV29-1 to TRBJ2-2; 7 bases agree with TRBD1. This CDR3 spans 13 amino acids. Trimming cost V 3 bases and J 5 bases; bases outside gene matches: 3. Per germline, CDR1 SQVTM and CDR2 ANQGSEA. The CDR3 bases are TGCAGCGTTGAGGACAGGTCTACCGGGGAGCTGTTTTTT. Amino acids: CSVEDRSTGELFF.

There are a few counts of this clonotype. The rearrangement uses TRBV30 and TRBJ2-7; D gene unclear. CDR3 length: 12 residues. CDR1 is GTSNPN and CDR2 is SVGIG in the germline V gene (reference sequence). The V gene lost 0 bases and the J gene lost 1 base, with 4 bases spanning the gap. The CDR3 region is CAWSVGSYEQYF. In DNA form, the CDR3 reads TGTGCCTGGAGTGTAGGGTCCTACGAGCAGTACTTC.

The rearrangement links TRBV11-1 to TRBJ2-7, with D hard to call. Germline V gene lookup returns CDR1 SGHAT and CDR2 FQDESV (reference sequence). Trimming shortened V by 5 bases and J by 4 bases, and 24 bases separated the two germline ends. This CDR3 contains 17 residues. The CDR3 DNA follows: TGTGCCAGCAGCGACCGCGTGGCCGAGGATCTACTTTACGAGCAGTACTTC. Encoded protein: CASSDRVAEDLLYEQYF. The whole variable domain, filled in from reference TRBV11-1 and TRBJ2-7, reads EAEVAQSPRYKITEKSQAVAFWCDPISGHATLYWYRQILGQGPELLVQFQDESVVDDSQLPKDRFSAERLKGVDSTLKIQPAELGDSAMYLCASSDRVAEDLLYEQYFGPGTRLTVT.

The CDR3 spells CSARGWENTEAFF. The CDR3 DNA reads as TGCAGTGCTAGAGGGTGGGAGAACACTGAAGCTTTCTTT. The chain couples TRBV20-1 to TRBJ1-1, with D unresolved. Per the germline V gene, CDR1 is DFQATT and CDR2 is SNEGSKA (reference sequence). Trimming cost V 1 base and J 1 base, with 7 bases left between them. The CDR3 is made up of 13 amino acids.

The rearrangement links TRBV7-9 to TRBJ2-7, with D uncertain. This CDR3 has 11 amino acids. Germline assignment: CDR1 SEHNR and CDR2 FQNEAQ (reference sequence). The V and J ends lost 9 bases and 6 bases respectively, with 12 bases between them. CDR3 amino acids: CARVHLLEQYF. CDR3 coding DNA: TGTGCCAGGGTGCACCTACTCGAGCAGTACTTC. The full variable domain, completed using reference TRBV7-9 and TRBJ2-7, is DTGVSQNPRHKITKRGQNVTFRCDPISEHNRLYWYRQTLGQGPEFLTYFQNEAQLEKSRLLSDRFSAERPKGSFSTLEIQRTEQGDSAMYLCARVHLLEQYFGPGTRLTVT.

The chain recombines TRBV20-1 with TRBJ2-7; 8 nucleotides match TRBD1. V gave up 4 bases and J gave up 4 bases; unmatched junction bases: 6. The CDR3 spans 13 residues. Germline V gene data show CDR1 as DFQATT and CDR2 as SNEGSKA (reference sequence). Here the CDR3 reads CSATRGRLYEQYF. The CDR3 DNA reads as TGCAGTGCTACCAGGGGGCGGCTGTACGAGCAGTACTTC.

This clonotype has more than one count but fewer than ten. This chain joins TRBV7-9 and TRBJ2-7, with TRBD2 matching over 11 bases. The CDR3 consists of 17 residues. Germline CDR1 reads SEHNR; CDR2 reads FQNEAQ (reference sequence). J was trimmed by 4 bases and V by 1 base; bases with no gene match: 9. Here the CDR3 reads CASSLGRAGLAAYEQYF. CDR3 bases: TGTGCCAGCAGCTTAGGGCGGGCGGGACTAGCGGCTTACGAGCAGTACTTC.

Only a few counts were recorded for this clonotype. The J gene is TRBJ2-1, the V gene TRBV19; TRBD1 or TRBD2 may be the D gene (5 bases each). V was shortened by 5 bases and J by 6 bases, with 11 bases between the two germline ends. The CDR3 is made up of 13 amino acids. In germline, CDR1 is LNHDA, CDR2 SQIVND (reference sequence). The CDR3 DNA reads TGTGCCAGTAGTTATTACGGGACCAATGAGCAGTTCTTC. This sequence encodes CASSYYGTNEQFF.

This clonotype was seen repeatedly, ten times or more. V is TRBV28 and J is TRBJ2-2; 12 bases are a match to TRBD1. After removal of 3 bases from V and 3 bases from J, the junction contained 14 bases not matched to a gene. Looked up from germline, CDR1 is MDHEN and CDR2 is SYDVKM. The CDR3 consists of 20 residues. The CDR3 region has the DNA TGTGCCAGCAGTTTCTCGGGACAGGGGGCGCCGGTTCTGGACACCGGGGAGCTGTTTTTT. Its translation is CASSFSGQGAPVLDTGELFF.